The 25 T cell receptor beta chains below come from one sample, sequenced in a study of blood T cell repertoires in COVID-19. The protocol was immunoSEQ multiplex PCR, while the TCRdb copy is restricted to in-frame clones and leaves out a portion. The sample records about 330,000 clones, over 75% being singletons. Input material: PBMCs or T cells enriched from blood (not recorded which). Receptors were obtained from a man aged 25-40 years who had recovered from COVID-19.

The rearrangement links TRBV5-1 to TRBJ2-6; weak D call: TRBD2 (5 bases). The CDR3 sequence is 16 residues long. In germline, CDR1 is SGHRS, CDR2 YFSETQ. V was cut by 0 bases and J by 0 bases, with 7 bases left in between. The CDR3 loop is CASSLAGTSGANVLTF. The DNA for the CDR3 is TGCGCCAGCAGCTTGGCGGGAACCTCTGGGGCCAACGTCCTGACTTTC.

The V and J genes are TRBV6-5 and TRBJ1-2; D may be TRBD1 (5 bases). Germline V gene sequence: CDR1 MNHEY, CDR2 SVGAGI. The V gene lost 9 bases and the J gene lost 5 bases, with 19 bases spanning the gap. There are 14 residues in the CDR3. This chain's CDR3 is CASVGGPRAYGYTF. CDR3 DNA sequence: TGTGCCAGTGTGGGGGGACCCCGGGCGTATGGCTACACCTTC.

The V call is TRBV18, the J call TRBJ1-6, with D hard to call. The germline V gene has CDR1 KGHSH and CDR2 LQKENI. The CDR3 length is 15 residues. V was pared by 4 bases and J by 5 bases, with 12 bases between. The CDR3 coding sequence is TGTGCCAGCTCACGACACCCGGCAGATAATTCACCCCTCCACTTT. Its protein product is CASSRHPADNSPLHF.

The chain links TRBV9 to TRBJ1-3; TRBD1 aligns across 7 bases. The CDR3 spans 16 residues. CDR1 SGDLS and CDR2 YYNGEE come from the germline V gene. V lost 3 bases, J lost 0 bases, and 6 bases stayed unmatched. The CDR3 reads CASSATGQPSGNTIYF. Written as DNA, the CDR3 is TGTGCCAGCAGCGCCACGGGACAGCCCTCTGGAAACACCATATATTTT.

V usage is TRBV19 and J usage is TRBJ2-1; 10 bases match TRBD2. J was trimmed by 4 bases and V by 6 bases; bases with no gene match: 6. The germline CDR1 and CDR2 sequences are LNHDA and SQIVND (reference sequence). This CDR3 region has 15 residues. The CDR3 sequence is CASRAGSGRYNEQFF. CDR3 DNA: TGTGCCAGTAGAGCGGGTAGCGGGAGGTACAATGAGCAGTTCTTC.

The chain joins TRBV4-1 to TRBJ1-5; TRBD1 matches at 8 bases. The germline gives CDR1 MGHRA, CDR2 YSYEKL. The CDR3 runs to 15 residues. With V trimmed by 4 bases and J by 7 bases, 9 bases remained unmatched. This CDR3 is CASSRTGGYGQPQHF. The CDR3 DNA reads as TGCGCCAGCAGCCGCACAGGGGGATATGGGCAGCCCCAGCATTTT.

V gene TRBV11-2 combines with J gene TRBJ2-1, with D possibly TRBD2 on 6 matching bases. The CDR3 has 15 residues. Trimming removed 2 bases from V and 8 bases from J, with 16 bases in between. Germline CDR1 is SGHAT and CDR2 is FQNNGV. The CDR3 region is CASSLIPRRGYEQFF. The CDR3 nucleotides read TGTGCCAGCAGCTTAATCCCGCGGAGGGGTTATGAGCAGTTCTTC.

This chain connects TRBV7-9 to TRBJ1-3, with 7 bases identical to TRBD1. The ends lost 5 bases at V and 0 bases at J; junction bases unmatched: 16. The CDR3 has 19 residues. The germline CDR1 and CDR2 sequences are SEHNR and FQNEAQ (reference sequence). CDR3 sequence reads: CASSPLKGMTGHSGNTIYF. DNA for the CDR3: TGTGCCAGCAGCCCGTTAAAGGGGATGACAGGGCACTCTGGAAACACCATATATTTT. The whole variable domain, filled in from reference TRBV7-9 and TRBJ1-3, reads DTGVSQNPRHKITKRGQNVTFRCDPISEHNRLYWYRQTLGQGPEFLTYFQNEAQLEKSRLLSDRFSAERPKGSFSTLEIQRTEQGDSAMYLCASSPLKGMTGHSGNTIYFGEGSWLTVV.

This rearrangement joins TRBV19 to TRBJ2-4; TRBD1 is a possible D gene (6 bases). The V gene's germline CDR1 is LNHDA and CDR2 SQIVND (reference sequence). V dropped 4 bases and J dropped 6 bases, with 22 bases sitting between them. This CDR3 has 17 amino acids. The CDR3 region has the DNA TGTGCCAGTAGTAGGGGACATGGCAAAATTGGTAGAAACATTCAGTACTTC. Protein: CASSRGHGKIGRNIQYF. The entire variable domain, with the rest obtained from reference TRBV19 and TRBJ2-4, is as follows: DGGITQSPKYLFRKEGQNVTLSCEQNLNHDAMYWYRQDPGQGLRLIYYSQIVNDFQKGDIAEGYSVSREKKESFPLTVTSAQKNPTAFYLCASSRGHGKIGRNIQYFGAGTRLSVL.

This chain joins TRBV5-1 and TRBJ2-7; maybe TRBD2 (5 bases). This CDR3 is 14 amino acids long. Germline CDR1 and CDR2: SGHRS and YFSETQ. V was trimmed by 0 bases and J by 4 bases, leaving 11 bases between them. The CDR3 DNA follows: TGCGCCAGCAGCTTGGATCCCCCGGGGTACGAGCAGTACTTC. Translated, it gives CASSLDPPGYEQYF. Using reference TRBV5-1 and TRBJ2-7 for the parts outside the CDR3, the full variable domain is KAGVTQTPRYLIKTRGQQVTLSCSPISGHRSVSWYQQTPGQGLQFLFEYFSETQRNKGNFPGRFSGRQFSNSRSEMNVSTLELGDSALYLCASSLDPPGYEQYFGPGTRLTVT.

V is TRBV7-9 and J is TRBJ1-2, with D maybe TRBD1 (6 bases). The V end was cut by 1 base, the J end by 4 bases, with 7 bases between. The germline CDR1 and CDR2 sequences are SEHNR and FQNEAQ (reference sequence). The CDR3 loop spans 13 amino acids. The CDR3 DNA reads as TGTGCCAGCAGCTTAGGGACAGCCTATGGCTACACCTTC. Amino acid sequence: CASSLGTAYGYTF.

The rearrangement links TRBV6-1 to TRBJ2-1, with D tentatively TRBD2 (6 bases). V lost 3 bases to trimming and J lost 0 bases, with 6 bases between them. Germline loops: CDR1 MNHNS, CDR2 SASEGT. This CDR3 spans 14 amino acids. CDR3: CASSDGGSYNEQFF. The CDR3 region has the DNA TGTGCCAGCAGTGACGGGGGCTCCTACAATGAGCAGTTCTTC.

The chain has TRBV7-8 and TRBJ1-2, with D tentatively TRBD1 (6 bases). CDR1 and CDR2 from the germline V gene are SGHVS and FQNEAQ. This CDR3 is 14 amino acids long. Trimming stripped 1 base from V and 3 bases from J, with 9 bases between. The CDR3 sequence: CASSLDRAYYGYTF. The DNA for the CDR3 is TGTGCCAGCAGCTTAGACAGGGCCTACTATGGCTACACCTTC. The whole variable domain, remainder taken from reference TRBV7-8 and TRBJ1-2, is GAGVSQSPRYKVAKRGQDVALRCDPISGHVSLFWYQQALGQGPEFLTYFQNEAQLDKSGLPSDRFFAERPEGSVSTLKIQRTQQEDSAVYLCASSLDRAYYGYTFGSGTRLTVV.

The chain links TRBV5-1 to TRBJ1-1; D is perhaps TRBD1 (5 bases). Trimming pared 0 bases from V and 1 base from J, leaving 10 bases between. The germline gives CDR1 SGHRS, CDR2 YFSETQ. This CDR3 spans 15 amino acids. CDR3 nucleotides: TGCGCCAGCAGCTTGGGGCAGGGCTGGAACACTGAAGCTTTCTTT. Translation: CASSLGQGWNTEAFF.

The chain employs TRBV5-1 and TRBJ2-5; 8 positions agree with TRBD2. Germline V gives CDR1 SGHRS, CDR2 YFSETQ. The CDR3 loop spans 17 amino acids. The J segment lost 5 bases and the V segment lost 0 bases, leaving 12 bases of the junction unmatched. The CDR3 reads CASSLGASGGPGETQYF. The DNA of the CDR3 is TGCGCCAGCAGCTTGGGGGCAAGCGGGGGCCCCGGGGAGACCCAGTACTTC.

The genes are TRBV9 and TRBJ2-7; 7 bases map to TRBD2. V shed 0 bases, J shed 4 bases, and the junction held 10 bases outside the gene matches. In germline, CDR1 is SGDLS, CDR2 YYNGEE. The CDR3 length is 16 residues. CDR3 in DNA: TGTGCCAGCAGCGTAGAGGCTCGCGGGGGATTTTACGAGCAGTACTTC. It translates to CASSVEARGGFYEQYF. The entire variable domain, with the rest obtained from reference TRBV9 and TRBJ2-7, is as follows: DSGVTQTPKHLITATGQRVTLRCSPRSGDLSVYWYQQSLDQGLQFLIQYYNGEERAKGNILERFSAQQFPDLHSELNLSSLELGDSALYFCASSVEARGGFYEQYFGPGTRLTVT.

V usage is TRBV2 and J usage is TRBJ2-7; maybe TRBD2 (5 bases). CDR1 is SNHLY and CDR2 is FYNNEI in the germline V gene. Trimming stripped 6 bases from V and 4 bases from J, with 13 bases between. This CDR3 region has 13 residues. This chain's CDR3 is CASRRGSPYEQYF. Here the CDR3 DNA reads TGTGCCAGCAGGAGAGGGTCTCCGTACGAGCAGTACTTC.

On this clone itself: The sample holds other DNA sequences that translate to the same CDR3. The V call is TRBV3-1 (or the pseudogene TRBV3-2), the J call TRBJ2-1; 11 nucleotides line up with TRBD2. The CDR3 loop spans 15 amino acids. V lost 4 bases and J lost 6; bases outside the gene matches: 5. Germline V gene data show CDR1 as LGHDT and CDR2 as YNNKEL (reference sequence). CDR3 coding DNA: TGTGCCAGCAGCCTTAGCGGGGGGGCCATCAATGAGCAGTTCTTC. It is translated as CASSLSGGAINEQFF.

The rearrangement joins TRBV7-9 to TRBJ2-6, with D unclear. Trimming shortened V by 3 bases and J by 0 bases, and 6 bases separated the two germline ends. The CDR3 runs to 15 residues. Germline V gene sequence: CDR1 SEHNR, CDR2 FQNEAQ (reference sequence). CDR3 DNA: TGTGCCAGCAGCTTTTCGGGCTCTGGGGCCAACGTCCTGACTTTC. It specifies CASSFSGSGANVLTF.

Concerning this clone itself: This CDR3 is also generated by other DNA sequences in the sample. CDR3 nucleotides: TGTGCCAGCTCACCAAGGACAGGGGGTTCCTACGAGCAGTACTTC. Its protein product is CASSPRTGGSYEQYF. The genes are TRBV18 and TRBJ2-7, with TRBD1 matching over 10 bases. Per the germline V gene, CDR1 is KGHSH and CDR2 is LQKENI. The CDR3 has 15 residues. V shed 2 bases, J shed 1 base, and the junction held 2 bases outside the gene matches.

The chain is built from TRBV13 and TRBJ2-2; 7 bases line up with TRBD2. The V gene end was trimmed by 5 bases and the J gene end by 7 bases; junction bases not matched to a gene: 7. This CDR3 region has 14 residues. Germline assignment: CDR1 PRHDT and CDR2 FYEKMQ (reference sequence). CDR3 nucleotide sequence: TGTGCCAGCAGCCATTCGGGGGGAAACGGGGAGCTGTTTTTT. This translates into CASSHSGGNGELFF. The full variable domain, its missing parts supplied by reference TRBV13 and TRBJ2-2, is AAGVIQSPRHLIKEKRETATLKCYPIPRHDTVYWYQQGPGQDPQFLISFYEKMQSDKGSIPDRFSAQQFSDYHSELNMSSLELGDSALYFCASSHSGGNGELFFGEGSRLTVL.

The gene calls are TRBV5-1 and TRBJ1-1; the D gene is possibly TRBD1 (6 bases). Per germline, CDR1 SGHRS and CDR2 YFSETQ. The CDR3 has 14 amino acids. V lost 5 bases and J lost 5, with 16 bases in between. In DNA, the CDR3 is TGCGCCAGCAGTTCACAGGGAAGGTATACTGAAGCTTTCTTT. The encoded protein is CASSSQGRYTEAFF.

V usage is TRBV7-8 and J usage is TRBJ1-1, with a possible D match to TRBD1 (5 bases). This CDR3 spans 13 amino acids. The ends were cut back, 5 bases at V and 4 bases at J, with 11 bases in the middle. The V gene's germline CDR1 is SGHVS and CDR2 FQNEAQ. The CDR3 loop is CASSPDRRTEAFF. The CDR3 DNA sequence: TGTGCCAGCAGCCCCGACAGACGCACTGAAGCTTTCTTT.

J is TRBJ1-1 and V is TRBV3-1 (or the pseudogene TRBV3-2); maybe TRBD1 (6 bases). There are 18 residues in the CDR3. Per the germline V gene, CDR1 is LGHDT and CDR2 is YNNKEL (reference sequence). The germline V and J ends were trimmed by 0 bases and 1 base, with 18 bases remaining between them. CDR3 region: CASSQERGGRGPNTEAFF. CDR3 DNA: TGTGCCAGCAGCCAAGAGAGGGGGGGTCGGGGGCCGAACACTGAAGCTTTCTTT.

The rearrangement joins TRBV7-8 to TRBJ2-3; 7 nucleotides agree with TRBD1. Germline CDR1 and CDR2: SGHVS and FQNEAQ. The CDR3 extends over 16 amino acids. The V gene end was trimmed by 5 bases and the J gene end by 5 bases; junction bases not matched to a gene: 13. The CDR3 coding sequence is TGTGCCAGCAGCCGCGGACAGGCGCAGCTGGGAGATACGCAGTATTTT. Protein sequence: CASSRGQAQLGDTQYF.